The TCR beta chain under discussion was sequenced for a study of control samples from healthy donors and cancer patients (dated by TCRdb to between 2020 and 2021). Remarks on this clone: The antigen this receptor binds is unknown. Per-base qualities were not stored, and no clone one base away is much larger.

V is pared back by 1 base and J by 3 bases, with 3 bases lying between the germline termini. Measured from the cysteine to the phenylalanine, the CDR3 is 13 residues long. The entry retains the CDR3 DNA only, 39 bases that are in frame from base 1. CDR1 is given as KGHSH and CDR2 as LQKENI, both from the germline V gene. The library was prepared using the immunoSEQ multiplex PCR assay. Entries here come from immuneACCESS through TCRdb and include only in-frame sequences with V and J called. Some clones fail to appear in such tables; in the studies checked, an unresolved V gene covers under half of the shortfall, and the cause of the remainder is unknown. Counted in this sample were roughly 88,000 clones; 90% to 95% of them appeared once. The ten largest make up 17% of the sample.

The receptor was derived from a man between 50 and 59 years old in good health. The chain is encoded by TRBV18 joined to TRBJ2-2, with the D gene too uncertain to name. Sample: blood. Read as DNA, the sequence is TGTGCCAGCTCACCACTGGACACCGGGGAGCTGTTTTTT. Its amino acids are CASSPLDTGELFF.